These 21 T cell receptor beta chains were all obtained from the same sample, sequenced in a study of OX40 agonist ivuxolimab in advanced cancers. Assay: immunoSEQ multiplex PCR; the TCRdb copy retains only in-frame clones and omits some. Here the sample spans 55,000 to 65,000 clones, 85% being singletons. Specimen: CD4+ or CD8+ T cells sorted from blood, collected in a trial of the OX40 agonist ivuxolimab. The receptors come from an adult with an advanced solid tumor such as melanoma, head and neck, liver or kidney cancer.

This clone was recorded a few times. This chain joins TRBV7-9 and TRBJ1-5; D is ambiguous. CDR1 is SEHNR, CDR2 FQNEAQ, per germline (reference sequence). Between the trimmed V and J ends, which lost 5 bases and 3 bases, there was a span of 11 bases. CDR3 size: 14 residues. DNA for the CDR3: TGTGCCAGCAGCCCAGAGACCGACAATCAGCCCCAGCATTTT. Its protein product is CASSPETDNQPQHF.

The chain uses TRBV21-1 and TRBJ1-3. TRBV21-1 corresponds to a pseudogene. The CDR3 sequence is 12 residues long. The CDR3 reads CASSSLPGTIYF. CDR3 bases: TGTGCCAGCAGCAGTCTCCCGGGGACCATATATTTT.

The CDR3 DNA sequence: TGTGCCAGCAGCACGGGACAGGGGACCAATTCACCCCTCCACTTT. Its translation: CASSTGQGTNSPLHF. V and J are TRBV7-3 and TRBJ1-6, with TRBD1 matching over 10 bases. Germline V gene lookup returns CDR1 SGHTA and CDR2 FQGTGA. The CDR3 is 15 amino acids. The V gene end was trimmed by 5 bases and the J gene end by 7 bases; junction bases not matched to a gene: 5. Supplemented by reference TRBV7-3 and TRBJ1-6, the full variable domain reads GAGVSQTPSNKVTEKGKYVELRCDPISGHTALYWYRQSLGQGPEFLIYFQGTGAADDSGLPNDRFFAVRPEGSVSTLKIQRTERGDSAVYLCASSTGQGTNSPLHFGNGTRLTVT.

The chain is built from TRBV7-9 and TRBJ2-1; 11 bases align to TRBD2. Looked up from germline, CDR1 is SEHNR and CDR2 is FQNEAQ (reference sequence). The V and J ends lost 4 bases and 9 bases, in that order; junction bases with no gene match: 11. The CDR3 totals 16 residues. Here the CDR3 reads CASSSNSGRAWIEQFF. The CDR3 DNA sequence: TGTGCCAGCAGCTCGAATAGCGGGAGGGCATGGATTGAGCAGTTCTTC.

The V and J genes are TRBV10-3 and TRBJ1-2; D is unresolved. Looked up from germline, CDR1 is ENHRY and CDR2 is SYGVKD. V was clipped by 5 bases and J by 2 bases, with 9 bases between them. CDR3 length equals 13 residues. The CDR3: CAISTHSNYGYTF. The CDR3, as DNA: TGTGCCATCAGTACCCATTCCAACTATGGCTACACCTTC.

The chain uses TRBV10-3 and TRBJ2-7; TRBD2 matches at 9 bases. This CDR3 comprises 15 residues. V lost 8 bases to trimming and J lost 5 bases; unmatched junction nucleotides: 13. Germline assignment: CDR1 ENHRY and CDR2 SYGVKD. In nucleotides, the CDR3 is TGTGCCATCCGCGGGCGGGCGGGAGGGCCCGACGAGCAGTACTTC. Protein sequence: CAIRGRAGGPDEQYF.

The chain is built from TRBV7-6 and TRBJ2-1; 12 nucleotides agree with TRBD2. This CDR3 spans 17 amino acids. Germline CDR1 reads SGHVS; CDR2 reads FNYEAQ. J lost 9 bases, V lost 3 bases, and 12 bases had no gene match. As DNA, the CDR3 is TGTGCCAGCAGCTTGCCCGTGGCTAGCGGGGGGGCAGGTGAGCAGTTCTTC. Protein sequence: CASSLPVASGGAGEQFF.

This clone was found once. The gene calls are TRBV6-7 and TRBJ2-7; the D gene could be TRBD1 or TRBD2 (5 bases each). TRBV6-7 belongs to the ORF category, with a function that is uncertain. CDR3 length: 12 residues. V gave up 2 bases and J gave up 12 bases, with 14 bases separating them. The DNA for the CDR3 is TGTGCCAGCAGTTACCCCCGTTGGGGGTGGTACTTC. Amino acids: CASSYPRWGWYF.

The V and J genes are TRBV19 and TRBJ2-3; 8 bases line up with TRBD2. Germline lookup yields CDR1 LNHDA and CDR2 SQIVND (reference sequence). The CDR3 is made up of 15 amino acids. Trimming at V came to 7 bases and at J to 1 base, leaving 7 bases not matched to a gene. The CDR3 sequence: CASTSGSVGTDTQYF. CDR3 DNA sequence: TGTGCCAGTACCAGCGGGAGCGTGGGCACAGATACGCAGTATTTT.

The chain couples TRBV6-5 to TRBJ1-4; TRBD1 aligns across 7 bases. The V segment lost 5 bases and the J segment 7 bases; nucleotides outside the gene matches: 7. The CDR3 covers 14 residues. Germline CDR1 is MNHEY and CDR2 is SVGAGI. The CDR3 loop is CASSLRGTGEKLFF. The CDR3 DNA sequence: TGTGCCAGCAGTCTCAGGGGGACGGGTGAAAAACTGTTTTTT.

J is TRBJ2-1 and V is TRBV28; D possibly uses TRBD1 or TRBD2 (5 bases each). From germline, CDR1 is MDHEN and CDR2 SYDVKM. The CDR3 sequence is 15 residues long. Trimming stripped 6 bases from V and 0 bases from J, with 12 bases between. DNA of the CDR3: TGTGCCAGCAGGGGGACGAAAGTCTCCTACAATGAGCAGTTCTTC. Its translation: CASRGTKVSYNEQFF.

The J gene is TRBJ2-7, the V gene TRBV7-8; D not certain. The V and J ends lost 4 bases and 6 bases respectively, with 13 bases between them. From germline, CDR1 is SGHVS and CDR2 FQNEAQ. CDR3 length: 13 residues. The CDR3 region is CASSSRAPPEQYF. CDR3 nucleotides: TGTGCCAGCAGCTCCCGGGCCCCCCCCGAGCAGTACTTC.

This clone was recorded a few times. This rearrangement joins TRBV6-4 to TRBJ1-5; no clear D gene. V was clipped by 4 bases and J by 6 bases, with 10 bases between them. The length of the CDR3 is 13 residues. Germline V gene sequence: CDR1 MRHNA, CDR2 SNTAGT. The CDR3 here is CASSARPGQPQHF. CDR3 nucleotide sequence: TGTGCCAGCAGTGCCCGCCCAGGTCAGCCCCAGCATTTT.

CDR3 loop: CASSSGTSGRPGQFF. CDR3 DNA sequence: TGTGCCAGTAGTTCTGGGACTAGCGGGAGGCCGGGGCAGTTCTTC. The genes are TRBV19 and TRBJ2-1, with 15 bases fitting TRBD2. This CDR3 comprises 15 residues. Trimming took 5 bases from V and 12 from J; bases not matched to a gene: 8. Germline loops: CDR1 LNHDA, CDR2 SQIVND (reference sequence).

A single count supports this clone. V usage is TRBV19 and J usage is TRBJ1-5, with D hard to call. The CDR3 sequence is 15 residues long. The germline V gene has CDR1 LNHDA and CDR2 SQIVND (reference sequence). V was trimmed by 2 bases and J by 7 bases, leaving 15 bases between them. In nucleotides, the CDR3 is TGTGCCAGTAGTATACGGCCCACACAAGAACAGCCCCAGCATTTT. It translates to CASSIRPTQEQPQHF.

V gene TRBV7-2 combines with J gene TRBJ2-7; 10 nucleotides match TRBD1. The germline V gene encodes CDR1 SGHTA and CDR2 FQGNSA. V shed 5 bases, J shed 0 bases, and the junction held 1 base outside the gene matches. The CDR3 loop spans 14 amino acids. The DNA of the CDR3 is TGTGCCAGCAGCGACAGGGGGCCCTCCTACGAGCAGTACTTC. Translation gives CASSDRGPSYEQYF.

This rearrangement joins TRBV4-1 to TRBJ1-1; D not certain. In germline, CDR1 is MGHRA, CDR2 YSYEKL. With 0 bases removed from V and 2 bases from J, the gap between germline ends came to 4 bases. CDR3 size: 13 residues. In nucleotides, the CDR3 is TGCGCCAGCAGCCAAGACATAAACACTGAAGCTTTCTTT. This sequence encodes CASSQDINTEAFF.

V usage is TRBV28 and J usage is TRBJ1-1; maybe TRBD1 (6 bases). This CDR3 has 17 residues. CDR1 and CDR2 from the germline V gene are MDHEN and SYDVKM. Deletions cut 2 bases from V and 5 bases from J, with 21 bases between. The CDR3: CASSLGGAWDGYTEAFF. CDR3 DNA: TGTGCCAGCAGTTTAGGGGGGGCGTGGGACGGGTATACTGAAGCTTTCTTT. Together with reference TRBV28 and TRBJ1-1, the CDR3 gives the full variable domain: DVKVTQSSRYLVKRTGEKVFLECVQDMDHENMFWYRQDPGLGLRLIYFSYDVKMKEKGDIPEGYSVSREKKERFSLILESASTNQTSMYLCASSLGGAWDGYTEAFFGQGTRLTVV.

J is TRBJ1-1 and V is TRBV5-1, with a tentative D call TRBD1 (5 bases). The CDR3 is made up of 14 amino acids. V lost 3 bases to trimming and J lost 8 bases, with 17 bases between them. Germline V gene lookup returns CDR1 SGHRS and CDR2 YFSETQ. CDR3 coding DNA: TGCGCCAGCAGCTCGGGGGACCCGACGGGGGAAGCTTTCTTT. As protein: CASSSGDPTGEAFF.

This clone occurred a few times. The chain combines TRBV27 with TRBJ2-2; 8 bases fit TRBD1. Per germline, CDR1 MNHEY and CDR2 SMNVEV (reference sequence). The CDR3 length is 15 residues. With 6 bases clipped from V and 6 bases from J, the junction kept 9 bases outside the gene matches. CDR3 sequence: CASRVARGLSGELFF. CDR3 sequence (DNA): TGTGCCAGCAGGGTGGCCAGGGGGCTATCCGGGGAGCTGTTTTTT.

The rearrangement uses TRBV30 and TRBJ2-3; D may be TRBD1 or TRBD2 (5 bases each). The CDR3 is 13 amino acids. Between the trimmed V and J ends, which lost 5 bases and 2 bases, there was a span of 11 bases. Germline V gene lookup returns CDR1 GTSNPN and CDR2 SVGIG (reference sequence). The CDR3 is CAWDRDLTDTQYF. The CDR3 coding sequence is TGTGCCTGGGACCGGGACCTCACAGATACGCAGTATTTT.